The 20 T cell receptor beta chains presented below share a single source sample, sequenced in a study of cytomegalovirus exposure and HLA in healthy donors. PCR involved 60 Vbeta and 13 Jbeta primers. Produced via immunoSEQ multiplex PCR; TCRdb's table is partial and in-frame only. Of roughly 160,000 clones detected, roughly 75% appear once; the ten largest clones hold 7.7%. Sequenced material: PBMCs. These receptors were obtained from a woman between 35 and 50 years old in good health and CMV-seropositive.

The CDR3 DNA sequence: TGTGCCAGCTCACCATCCGGGACAGGGGGCTATAATTCACCCCTCCACTTT. Amino acid sequence: CASSPSGTGGYNSPLHF. The rearrangement uses TRBV18 and TRBJ1-6, with TRBD1 identical over 11 bases. The CDR3 runs to 17 residues. Germline loops: CDR1 KGHSH, CDR2 LQKENI. After removal of 2 bases from V and 3 bases from J, the junction contained 3 bases not matched to a gene. Combining the CDR3 with reference TRBV18 and TRBJ1-6 gives the whole variable domain NAGVMQNPRHLVRRRGQEARLRCSPMKGHSHVYWYRQLPEEGLKFMVYLQKENIIDESGMPKERFSAEFPKEGPSILRIQQVVRGDSAAYFCASSPSGTGGYNSPLHFGNGTRLTVT.

The chain combines TRBV28 with TRBJ2-7; no clear D. V was cut by 5 bases and J by 3 bases, with 14 bases left in between. The CDR3 extends over 14 amino acids. The germline V gene encodes CDR1 MDHEN and CDR2 SYDVKM. The CDR3 DNA is TGTGCCAGCAGTCCCGGCAGGCCGTTCTACGAGCAGTACTTC. Encoded protein: CASSPGRPFYEQYF.

The CDR3 DNA reads as TGTGCCAGTAGTATTTCCCAGGGGAGTAATCAGCCCCAGCATTTT. This sequence encodes CASSISQGSNQPQHF. The chain is built from TRBV19 and TRBJ1-5; D is possibly TRBD1 (6 bases). Trimming pared 3 bases from V and 4 bases from J, leaving 13 bases between. The V gene's germline CDR1 is LNHDA and CDR2 SQIVND (reference sequence). The CDR3 has 15 residues.

Only a few counts were recorded for this clone. This chain uses TRBV29-1 with TRBJ1-1; D call uncertain. Trimming took 5 bases from V and 12 from J, leaving 16 bases between them. Germline CDR1 and CDR2: SQVTM and ANQGSEA. CDR3 length equals 11 residues. The CDR3 bases are TGCAGCGTTTGGACTGGGGATCAAACTTTCTTT. Its protein product is CSVWTGDQTFF.

This clone was counted a few times. CDR3: CASSLAGRGSNQPQHF. The DNA for the CDR3 is TGTGCCAGCAGCTTGGCCGGGAGGGGTAGCAATCAGCCCCAGCATTTT. This sequence joins TRBV5-8 and TRBJ1-5; D may be TRBD1 (5 bases). CDR3 length: 16 residues. The germline V gene encodes CDR1 SGHTS and CDR2 YDEGEE. The V end was cut by 0 bases, the J end by 0 bases, with 10 bases between.

The rearrangement links TRBV4-2 to TRBJ1-4; no firm D call. Germline V lookup: CDR1 LGHNA, CDR2 YNFKEQ. The V and J ends lost 5 bases and 8 bases respectively, with 18 bases between them. There are 15 residues in the CDR3. The CDR3: CASSTTEGSGEKLFF. In nucleotides, the CDR3 is TGTGCCAGCAGCACCACTGAGGGATCAGGAGAAAAACTGTTTTTT.

This chain's CDR3 is CASSPLTGDVLGGNTIYF. The CDR3 DNA reads as TGCGCCAGCAGCCCCTTGACAGGCGACGTTCTAGGAGGAAACACCATATATTTT. The chain combines TRBV4-3 with TRBJ1-3; maybe TRBD1 (6 bases). The V end was cut by 4 bases, the J end by 4 bases, with 23 bases between. Germline V gene data show CDR1 as LGHNA and CDR2 as YSLEER. This CDR3 has 18 amino acids.

The chain is built from TRBV28 and TRBJ1-4; maybe TRBD1 (5 bases). The CDR3 is 14 residues long. Trimming took off 6 bases at V and 8 bases at J, with 16 bases between the two ends. CDR1 and CDR2 from the germline V gene are MDHEN and SYDVKM. The CDR3 is CASRRGLPSEKLFF. DNA of the CDR3: TGTGCCAGCAGACGGGGACTGCCCAGCGAAAAACTGTTTTTT.

In this sample, this clone turned up a few times. The rearrangement links TRBV5-1 to TRBJ1-3; D is undetermined. The length of the CDR3 is 13 residues. Per germline, CDR1 SGHRS and CDR2 YFSETQ. Trimming took off 4 bases at V and 2 bases at J, with 7 bases between the two ends. DNA of the CDR3: TGCGCCAGCAGCCAAATCCCTGGAAACACCATATATTTT. It specifies CASSQIPGNTIYF.

Only a few counts were recorded for this clone. This CDR3 is also generated by other DNA sequences in the sample. The genes are TRBV6-5 and TRBJ2-1; the D gene is possibly TRBD1 (5 bases). The V gene lost 0 bases and the J gene lost 2 bases, with 11 bases spanning the gap. The CDR3 runs 16 residues. Germline values: CDR1 MNHEY, CDR2 SVGAGI. The CDR3 protein is CASSYSNRGPYNEQFF. The CDR3 DNA is TGTGCCAGCAGTTACTCGAATAGGGGCCCCTACAATGAGCAGTTCTTC.

The V and J genes are TRBV11-2 and TRBJ2-1, with 8 bases that match TRBD1. The V segment lost 5 bases and the J segment 4 bases; nucleotides outside the gene matches: 13. The CDR3 extends over 17 amino acids. The germline V gene has CDR1 SGHAT and CDR2 FQNNGV. The CDR3 sequence is CASSTGTGGRRYNEQFF. The CDR3 DNA reads TGTGCCAGCAGCACGGGGACAGGCGGTCGTCGGTACAATGAGCAGTTCTTC.

J is TRBJ2-2 and V is TRBV4-2; 12 bases fit TRBD2. This CDR3 has 18 residues. Germline CDR1 reads LGHNA; CDR2 reads YNFKEQ. V dropped 4 bases and J dropped 5; count of bases not matched to a gene: 11. The CDR3, as DNA: TGTGCCAGCAGCCCCCCTCTCGGGCTAGCGGGAGGGACCGGGGAGCTGTTTTTT. Translation: CASSPPLGLAGGTGELFF.

This clone was seen more than once but under ten times. The chain has TRBV18 and TRBJ2-5, with a weak D call TRBD2 (6 bases). V was cut by 3 bases and J by 7 bases, with 15 bases left in between. CDR1 and CDR2 from the germline V gene are KGHSH and LQKENI. This CDR3 is built from 14 residues. The CDR3 reads CASSPWGDVSTQYF. The CDR3 bases are TGTGCCAGCTCACCGTGGGGGGACGTGTCGACCCAGTACTTC.

The table lists this clone with a count of one. The rearrangement links TRBV7-8 to TRBJ2-5; maybe TRBD2 (6 bases). Germline V gene data show CDR1 as SGHVS and CDR2 as FQNEAQ. The CDR3 contains 13 residues. Deletions cut 6 bases from V and 10 bases from J, with 18 bases between. The CDR3 nucleotides are TGTGCCAGCAGGACCGCGCGGTTGGAGGGCCAGTACTTC. This gives the protein CASRTARLEGQYF.

The chain employs TRBV7-8 and TRBJ2-1, with 7 bases lining up with TRBD2. CDR3 size: 13 residues. The V segment lost 4 bases and the J segment 13 bases; nucleotides outside the gene matches: 10. Per germline, CDR1 SGHVS and CDR2 FQNEAQ. The CDR3: CASSWGGGTIQFF. The CDR3 coding sequence is TGTGCCAGCAGCTGGGGGGGAGGGACCATACAGTTCTTC.

The genes are TRBV25-1 and TRBJ2-3; 7 bases map to TRBD1. CDR3 size: 17 residues. The V gene end was trimmed by 2 bases and the J gene end by 2 bases; junction bases not matched to a gene: 10. Germline V lookup: CDR1 MGHDK, CDR2 SYGVNS. Written as DNA, the CDR3 is TGTGCCAGCAGTGAACGGGCCAGGGGGATCCACACAGATACGCAGTATTTT. It specifies CASSERARGIHTDTQYF.

This sequence joins TRBV7-2 and TRBJ2-1; TRBD1 is a possible D gene (6 bases). Trimming pared 1 base from V and 2 bases from J, leaving 9 bases between. The germline CDR1 and CDR2 sequences are SGHTA and FQGNSA. This CDR3 has 15 residues. The CDR3 sequence: CASSLDPGAYNEQFF. Written as DNA, the CDR3 is TGTGCCAGCAGCTTAGATCCAGGGGCCTACAATGAGCAGTTCTTC. Drawing the rest from reference TRBV7-2 and TRBJ2-1, the complete variable domain is GAGVSQSPSNKVTEKGKDVELRCDPISGHTALYWYRQSLGQGLEFLIYFQGNSAPDKSGLPSDRFSAERTGGSVSTLTIQRTQQEDSAVYLCASSLDPGAYNEQFFGPGTRLTVL.

The rearrangement joins TRBV4-3 to TRBJ2-1; perhaps TRBD1 as D (5 bases). Trimming pared 0 bases from V and 4 bases from J, leaving 10 bases between. Per the germline V gene, CDR1 is LGHNA and CDR2 is YSLEER. The CDR3 is 15 residues long. CDR3 nucleotides: TGCGCCAGCAGCCAAGAGGGGCAGGGATACAATGAGCAGTTCTTC. This codes for CASSQEGQGYNEQFF.

The gene calls are TRBV7-2 and TRBJ2-3, with 7 positions matching TRBD2. V dropped 5 bases and J dropped 6; count of bases not matched to a gene: 14. Germline V gene data show CDR1 as SGHTA and CDR2 as FQGNSA. There are 16 residues in the CDR3. CDR3 region: CASSPPRGVGGDTQYF. The CDR3 DNA is TGTGCCAGCAGCCCCCCCCGGGGAGTGGGGGGGGATACGCAGTATTTT.

The chain recombines TRBV6-1 with TRBJ2-1, with TRBD2 identical over 10 bases. Germline CDR1 is MNHNS and CDR2 is SASEGT. Losses at the gene ends were 10 bases for V and 9 bases for J; bases not matched to a gene: 12. There are 14 residues in the CDR3. The CDR3 DNA sequence: TGTGCCACCAACCCCCAGCGGGAGGGGAGTGAGCAGTTCTTC. Its protein product is CATNPQREGSEQFF.